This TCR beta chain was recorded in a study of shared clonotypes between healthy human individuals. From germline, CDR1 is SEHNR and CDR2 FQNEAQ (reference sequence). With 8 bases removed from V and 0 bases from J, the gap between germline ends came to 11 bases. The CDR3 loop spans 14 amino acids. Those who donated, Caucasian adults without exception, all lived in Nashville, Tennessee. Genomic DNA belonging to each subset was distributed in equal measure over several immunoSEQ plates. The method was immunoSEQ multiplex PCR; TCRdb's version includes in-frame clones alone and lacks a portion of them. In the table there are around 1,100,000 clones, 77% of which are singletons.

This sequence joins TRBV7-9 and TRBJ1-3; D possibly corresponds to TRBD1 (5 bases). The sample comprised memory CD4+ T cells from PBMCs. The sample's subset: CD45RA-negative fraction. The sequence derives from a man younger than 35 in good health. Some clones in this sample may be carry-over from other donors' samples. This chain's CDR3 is CASAWGFSGNTIYF. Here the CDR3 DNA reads TGTGCCAGCGCGTGGGGGTTCTCTGGAAACACCATATATTTT.